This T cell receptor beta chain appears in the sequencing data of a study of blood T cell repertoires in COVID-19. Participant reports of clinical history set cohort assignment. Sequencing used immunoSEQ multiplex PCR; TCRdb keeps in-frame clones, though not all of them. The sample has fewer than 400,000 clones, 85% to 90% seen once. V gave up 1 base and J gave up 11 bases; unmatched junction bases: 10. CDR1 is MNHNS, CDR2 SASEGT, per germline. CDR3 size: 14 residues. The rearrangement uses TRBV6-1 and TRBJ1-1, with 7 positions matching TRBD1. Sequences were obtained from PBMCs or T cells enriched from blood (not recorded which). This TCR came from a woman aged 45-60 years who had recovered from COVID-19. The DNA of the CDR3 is TGTGCCAGCAGTGAAGGAGAGGGGGCGATGCGGGCTTTCTTT. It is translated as CASSEGEGAMRAFF.